The 13 T cell receptor beta chains given below trace back to one sample, sequenced in a study of T cell responses to AZD1222 COVID-19 vaccine. Only in-frame clones appear in the TCRdb table, and some are missing; sequencing was by immunoSEQ multiplex PCR. The repertoire holds over 150,000 clones, 85% to 95% seen once, with more than 0.85% in the top ten. The sample here was peripheral blood, taken 28 days after the second dose of the MenACWY control vaccine. Receptors originate from an adult who received the MenACWY meningococcal vaccine as a control.

The gene calls are TRBV11-2 and TRBJ1-1; TRBD1 is a possible D gene (5 bases). V was shortened by 5 bases and J by 1 base, with 14 bases between the two germline ends. In germline, CDR1 is SGHAT, CDR2 FQNNGV. The CDR3 spans 15 residues. CDR3 loop: CASSRPRTTNTEAFF. In DNA form, the CDR3 reads TGTGCCAGCAGCCGCCCCCGGACAACGAACACTGAAGCTTTCTTT.

CDR3 region: CASSFGRMTGELFF. DNA for the CDR3: TGTGCCAGCAGCTTCGGACGGATGACCGGGGAGCTGTTTTTT. V and J are TRBV5-6 and TRBJ2-2; D not resolved. Germline CDR1 and CDR2: SGHDT and YYEEEE. The CDR3 totals 14 residues. V was trimmed by 2 bases and J by 5 bases, leaving 10 bases between them.

The rearrangement links TRBV27 to TRBJ1-1; D is undetermined. V lost 2 bases and J lost 3, with 7 bases in between. The CDR3 totals 13 residues. The V gene's germline CDR1 is MNHEY and CDR2 SMNVEV (reference sequence). The CDR3 DNA is TGTGCCAGCAGTTTAAGCCGGCACACTGAAGCTTTCTTT. It specifies CASSLSRHTEAFF.

This clone has just a few counts. The rearrangement uses TRBV5-6 and TRBJ1-3; maybe TRBD1 (6 bases). Germline CDR1 SGHDT, CDR2 YYEEEE. The CDR3 runs 13 residues. V gave up 6 bases and J gave up 4 bases, with 11 bases separating them. CDR3 sequence: CASKGTPGNTIYF. The CDR3 nucleotides read TGTGCCAGCAAAGGGACACCCGGAAACACCATATATTTT.

V is TRBV18 and J is TRBJ1-3; D not certain. V was shortened by 0 bases and J by 2 bases, with 5 bases between the two germline ends. CDR1 is KGHSH and CDR2 is LQKENI in the germline V gene. The CDR3 is 14 amino acids. CDR3 in amino acids: CASSPPSPGNTIYF. The CDR3, as DNA: TGTGCCAGCTCACCACCGAGCCCTGGAAACACCATATATTTT. The full variable domain, its missing parts supplied by reference TRBV18 and TRBJ1-3, is NAGVMQNPRHLVRRRGQEARLRCSPMKGHSHVYWYRQLPEEGLKFMVYLQKENIIDESGMPKERFSAEFPKEGPSILRIQQVVRGDSAAYFCASSPPSPGNTIYFGEGSWLTVV.

The chain combines TRBV6-2 or TRBV6-3 with TRBJ2-5, with unresolved D. The CDR3 contains 12 residues. Germline V lookup: CDR1 MNHEY, CDR2 SVGEGT. V was cut by 2 bases and J by 4 bases, with 5 bases left in between. The CDR3 nucleotides are TGTGCCAGCAGTTACGGCGGAGAGACCCAGTACTTC. Residues: CASSYGGETQYF.

This chain joins TRBV30 and TRBJ2-7; no clear D. Germline-derived CDR1 and CDR2 are GTSNPN and SVGIG (reference sequence). V was shortened by 3 bases and J by 3 bases, with 3 bases between the two germline ends. There are 10 residues in the CDR3. The CDR3 sequence: CAWRNYEQYF. In nucleotides, the CDR3 is TGTGCCTGGAGAAACTACGAGCAGTACTTC.

The rearrangement links TRBV7-8 to TRBJ1-2; 7 bases agree with TRBD1. The CDR3 loop spans 17 amino acids. Germline-derived CDR1 and CDR2 are SGHVS and FQNEAQ. The ends lost 5 bases at V and 2 bases at J; junction bases unmatched: 14. CDR3 region: CASSDRARWQGNYGYTF. CDR3 bases: TGTGCCAGCAGCGACAGGGCCCGGTGGCAGGGAAACTATGGCTACACCTTC.

The chain carries TRBV6-5 and TRBJ1-5; 10 nucleotides agree with TRBD1. Trimming took 5 bases from V and 7 from J; bases not matched to a gene: 5. Per germline, CDR1 MNHEY and CDR2 SVGAGI. This CDR3 is built from 14 residues. DNA for the CDR3: TGTGCCAGCAGTCCCGGGACAGGGGTACAGCCCCAGCATTTT. It encodes CASSPGTGVQPQHF.

This rearrangement joins TRBV5-4 to TRBJ2-3; D unclear. V shed 4 bases and J shed 5 bases, with 11 bases lying between them. The CDR3 covers 13 residues. The germline gives CDR1 SGHNT, CDR2 YYREEE (reference sequence). CDR3 sequence: CASSAAQVDTQYF. In DNA form, the CDR3 reads TGTGCCAGCAGCGCCGCTCAGGTAGATACGCAGTATTTT.

This chain joins TRBV21-1 and TRBJ2-2; the D call of TRBD1 is as the table states it, not checked on the DNA. TRBV21-1 counts as a pseudogene. The CDR3 contains 17 residues. The CDR3 DNA reads TGTGCCAGCAGCAAAGCGCGGGGGACAGGGGGCTTAGGGGAGCTGTTTTTT. As protein: CASSKARGTGGLGELFF.

The chain recombines TRBV12-5 with TRBJ1-2, with D uncertain. Germline V gene data show CDR1 as LGHNT and CDR2 as FRNRAP. Trimming pared 0 bases from V and 4 bases from J, leaving 9 bases between. The CDR3 is made up of 14 amino acids. The CDR3 DNA sequence: TGTGCTAGTGGTTTGGTACCTGCAGCCTATGGCTACACCTTC. It codes for CASGLVPAAYGYTF.

The table lists this clone with a count of one. The rearrangement joins TRBV2 to TRBJ1-2; D possibly corresponds to TRBD1 (5 bases). Germline V lookup: CDR1 SNHLY, CDR2 FYNNEI. Trimming shortened V by 0 bases and J by 7 bases, and 9 bases separated the two germline ends. The CDR3 totals 13 residues. DNA of the CDR3: TGTGCCAGCAGTGAAGCGCGGGGCGGTGGCTACACCTTC. This codes for CASSEARGGGYTF.